This TCR beta chain came from a study of blood T cell repertoires in COVID-19. Study at large: From the United States, Italy and Spain came samples of acute and convalescent COVID-19. PBMCs, B-cell-depleted T cells, or T cells provided the cDNA or gDNA that made up the material.

The CDR3 length is 19 residues. Original data processing: Researchers report that nucleated cell counts were estimated from reference gene primer amplification. Here immunoSEQ multiplex PCR was the method, and the copy in TCRdb shows in-frame clones only, minus some. V, J and clone size are taken as reported in that table, and D and trimming were inferred from the DNA itself. This table has 120,000 or so clones, 85% appearing once. A single count supports this clone. The chain links TRBV21-1 to TRBJ1-5; no check of the table's D call, TRBD1, against the DNA was made. TRBV21-1 is a pseudogene segment. The sample was peripheral blood. This TCR came from a woman older than 75 with acute or convalescent COVID-19. This chain's CDR3 is CASSKVEESGTESNQPQHF. In DNA form, the CDR3 reads TGTGCCAGCAGCAAAGTAGAGGAGTCGGGGACAGAGAGCAATCAGCCCCAGCATTTT.